The TCR beta chain described here comes from a study of cytomegalovirus exposure and HLA in healthy donors (TCRdb year 2017). Context from the whole study: According to an earlier analysis of 550 to 750 of the donors, about 180 million T cells yielded over 100 million unique TCR beta sequences and approximately 300 Gb of sequence data. An early release that covered about 600 HLA-typed donors contained approximately 300 gigabases of sequencing data and around 85 million unique TCR sequences. Of the approximately 400 genotyped donors, approximately 82% fell in the genetic ancestry cluster associated with self-reported Caucasian donors. The study aimed to test whether cataloging public T cell receptors could reveal signatures of past pathogen exposure. The T cell repertoires of some 700 subjects were profiled by immunosequencing and related to cytomegalovirus serostatus. A separate validation cohort of about 110 different subjects was used in addition to the roughly 640-subject first cohort. To predict cytomegalovirus infection status, the study combined high-throughput TCR immunosequencing, statistical association of individual TCRs with disease status, and machine learning. To study patterns of TCR occurrence, a later analysis re-analyzed previously published TCR beta repertoires from 550 to 800 donors and added high-resolution HLA genotyping. The later analysis used no new phenotypic data to find candidate immune exposures, relying instead on TCR beta sequences and their occurrence across donors. An earlier analysis of a few hundred of the donors applied high-throughput TCR beta sequencing to assess whether each TCR beta V gene segment acted as functional or pseudogenic. Donor age, sex, ethnicity and CMV serostatus were compiled together with the repertoire data. A later genetic analysis used genome-wide SNP genotypes for 398 of the 666 donors, treating that subset as a discovery cohort. Every repertoire in the discovery cohort had been generated on one and the same sequencing platform. Class I and class II HLA loci were covered by the typing at four-digit resolution. Typing coverage varied by locus: roughly 620-640 donors for A, B, C, DRB1 and DQB1; approximately 520 for DQA1; more than 600 for DPA1; roughly 470 for DPB1. Roughly five DR-DQ haplotypes were handled as single units for association and clustering, since linkage in the cohort was strong. Among 300 to 500 genotyped donors of the cohort, an average of approximately 200,000 unique TCR beta nucleotide sequences was sequenced per donor, of which approximately 19% were non-productive. Summary of the overall study and its limitations: Because counts were too low, seventeen rarely observed V segments, including chromosome 9 orphons, were left out of the earlier analysis of 587 of the donors. In a later analysis, several top co-occurrence clusters were reported to appear linked to parvovirus B19, influenza, CMV and Epstein-Barr virus. The authors suggested that the approach could potentially be generalized to other disease states and immunological phenotypes. Only TCR beta chains were sequenced in this cohort, and the absence of alpha or paired-chain data limited detectable features. In an earlier analysis of more than 450 of the donors, most TCR beta V segments were observed in productive rearrangements about 90% or about 30% of the time, broadly matching IMGT annotations. Linkage disequilibrium might explain the correlated functional status among segregating V segments, but an unknown experimental factor could not be ruled out. CMV serostatus was the only immune exposure information available for the cohort. Because some donors lacked HLA typing at each locus, the association tests relied only on the typed subset. According to a later analysis, TCR association rates differed among HLA loci, with DRB1 alleles showing the most associated TCRs and HLA-C alleles showing the fewest. A later genetic analysis reported fewer N-insertions in productive TCRs among donors in an Asian-associated ancestry cluster than the approximately 700-donor mean. In vitro tests confirmed that a few of the cytomegalovirus-associated TCR beta chains recognize cytomegalovirus antigens. A later analysis found that most CMV-associated TCR beta chains appeared HLA-restricted, with HLA associations seemingly driven largely by CMV exposure. Roughly uniform sequencing depth across donors was assumed in presence/absence analyses, although this assumption may not hold. When HLA alleles, especially DR and DQ, strongly co-occurred, attributing TCR associations to individual alleles was difficult. A further reported finding was that TCR beta sequences accurately predicted the HLA-A and HLA-B alleles for most subjects in the first cohort. In both the original and validation cohorts, the classifier was reported to diagnose cytomegalovirus status with high specificity and sensitivity. A later analysis found that HLA-associated TCR beta chains were more clonally expanded and had lower generation probabilities than equally common non-associated chains. The 87-base-pair reads could not distinguish some IMGT-functional V segments, including TRBV6-2 and TRBV6-3, so those segments were excluded. The sequencing pipeline was judged likely to have produced a cluster of highly shared sequence variants as a technical artifact. An association between a missense DCLRE1C variant and V-gene and J-gene trimming of TCR beta chains was found in a later genetic analysis and replicated in an independent cohort. In a later analysis, some 17,000 TCR beta sequences were associated with specific HLA alleles at a false discovery rate of 0.05. In the study, approximately 150 TCR beta chains were listed as associated with cytomegalovirus. Across donors, most TCR sequences were observed very rarely, whereas some public TCRs were present in many individuals.

The CDR3 measures 15 amino acids from cysteine to phenylalanine. Of the read, only the CDR3 DNA is kept; its 45 bases are in frame from base 1. CDR1 and CDR2, per the germline V gene (reference sequence), are SEHNR and FQNEAQ. V trim: 5 bases; J trim: 1 base; unmatched bases: 3. Libraries were made using the immunoSEQ multiplex PCR assay. A mixture of 60 forward primers for TCR Vbeta segments and 13 reverse primers for TCR Jbeta segments was used in the multiplex PCR. A multiplex PCR assay on genomic DNA amplified the CDR3 region of rearranged TCR beta genes. On the Illumina HiSeq System, the amplified TCR beta libraries were sequenced as 87-base-pair reads. In the authors' own workflow: A later analysis tallied approximately 87 million unique TCR beta chains across the 700 or so repertoires, and approximately 9.9 million of those chains were shared by two or more donors. Raw reads were error-corrected and collapsed into unique sequences with a nearest-neighbor algorithm that merged closely related sequences to remove PCR and sequencing errors. To assign V, D and J gene segments, CDR3 sequences were aligned to IMGT reference sequences. For a sequence to be retained, at least a six-nucleotide match to both a V gene segment and a J gene segment was required. Rearrangements were classified as productive when the CDR3 lacked stop codons and remained in frame with V and J, and all other rearrangements were classified as non-productive. CDR3 was defined by IMGT convention, running from the second conserved V-encoded cysteine to the conserved J-encoded phenylalanine. Sequences without an unambiguous match to a single V gene segment were excluded from the earlier analysis of several hundred of the donors. In an earlier analysis of 587 of the donors, V segments were called functional above 56.7% productive rearrangements and were called segregating when the between-donor standard deviation exceeded 5%. A statistical classification framework was built to diagnose cytomegalovirus status from the catalog of TCR beta chain sequences. A later analysis assigned V and J genes by comparing TCR nucleotide sequences with IMGT/GENE-DB human TR gene sequences. The TCRdist pipeline was used in a later analysis to assign CDR3 sequences and most-parsimonious VDJ recombination scenarios. A later analysis defined each TCR beta chain by its CDR3 amino acid sequence plus V-gene family, and excluded reads lacking a unique V-gene family. As a way to deal with suspected cross-contamination and a sequencing artifact, a later analysis dropped under 600 nucleotide sequences that were highly shared and had low generation probability. In a later analysis, a clonal expansion index for each public chain was calculated from normalized within-repertoire ranks of inferred template counts. In a later analysis, generation probabilities were computed using a VDJ recombination model fitted to out-of-frame rearrangements, and the results were checked against IGoR. Hypergeometric tests were used in a later analysis to score TCR-TCR, TCR-HLA and TCR-CMV co-occurrence, with a repertoire-size bias correction applied to the TCR pairs. A later analysis estimated false discovery rates by permuting HLA or CMV assignments 20 times. In a later analysis, co-occurring TCRs were grouped using DBSCAN, and TCRdist sequence similarity was added for clustering within HLA-allele-positive subsets. Repertoires with fewer than 30,000 or more than 120,000 public chains were left out of co-occurrence clustering, as were five repertoires with anomalous nucleotide sharing. Held by TCRdb, this immuneACCESS table contains in-frame sequences only and omits some clones. Under half of the omission traces to an unresolved V gene where checked; the cause of the rest is unknown. V and J calls and clone size are copied from that table; D and trimming were computed from the DNA. In all, the sample holds approximately 180,000 clones, and roughly 73% of those were seen once. Less than 2% of the sample is held by the ten biggest clonotypes.

Note on this clone: No cognate antigen has been identified for it. The input lacks base qualities; no much larger clone sits a single base away.

The cohort comprised 710 or so healthy bone marrow donors. At the time of sampling, every cohort member was nominally healthy, though immune exposures that went unrecorded were likely present. The donor tested CMV seronegative and was one of the 352 seronegative cohort members. A peripheral blood sample was provided by each donor, and peripheral blood mononuclear cells were used for TCR beta sequencing. The Qiagen DNeasy Blood Extraction Kit was used to extract genomic DNA from the blood cell samples. Source material: PBMCs. The sequence derives from a woman under 40 in good health and CMV-seronegative. This chain is built from TRBV7-9 and TRBJ2-2; 8 central nucleotides agree with TRBD2. The CDR3 corresponds to CASSIGTRNTGELFF. The nucleotide sequence reads as follows: TGTGCCAGCAGCATCGGGACTAGGAACACCGGGGAGCTGTTTTTT.